Below, 22 T cell receptor beta chains from the same sample are listed, as sequenced in a study of T cells expressing NK-cell markers. From its re-call of the 5' RACE reads, TCRdb lists each CDR3 protein once, without DNA. This sample lists almost 450,000 distinct CDR3 sequences; its ten largest clones have 7.3%. The sequenced sample was blood T cells: a sorted CD56 or NKG2C T cell subset, CD4+ or CD8+ T cells, or bulk PBMC T cells (not recorded which). The source is a woman between 18 and 70 years old in good health.

V is TRBV18 and J is TRBJ2-3; without DNA, the TCRdb call of TRBD1 cannot be checked. The CDR3 covers 14 residues. Germline loops: CDR1 KGHSH, CDR2 LQKENI. The CDR3 loop is CASSSSYRGDTQYF.

The V gene is TRBV12-3 or TRBV12-4, the J gene TRBJ1-4; TCRdb designates TRBD1, a call that cannot be tested without DNA. The CDR3 is 14 residues long. CDR3 protein: CASSGTGAGEKLFF.

The chain employs TRBV7-8 and TRBJ2-1. This CDR3 spans 12 amino acids. Germline CDR1 reads SGHVS; CDR2 reads FQNEAQ. The CDR3 is CASSLGSNEQFF.

The chain couples TRBV5-1 to TRBJ1-2. Germline V lookup: CDR1 SGHRS, CDR2 YFSETQ. The CDR3 has 14 residues. CDR3 residues: CASSLQAEDYGYTF. Combining the CDR3 with reference TRBV5-1 and TRBJ1-2 gives the whole variable domain KAGVTQTPRYLIKTRGQQVTLSCSPISGHRSVSWYQQTPGQGLQFLFEYFSETQRNKGNFPGRFSGRQFSNSRSEMNVSTLELGDSALYLCASSLQAEDYGYTFGSGTRLTVV.

This rearrangement joins TRBV6-2 or TRBV6-3 to TRBJ1-2; TCRdb lists TRBD1, though no DNA is available to test this call. Germline V CDR1 and CDR2: MNHEY, SVGEGT. The CDR3 is 13 amino acids. The CDR3 region is CASSLQGNYGYTF.

V usage is TRBV12-3 or TRBV12-4 and J usage is TRBJ2-2; no DNA is available, so the TRBD1 call from TCRdb remains unchecked. The CDR3 runs to 15 residues. The CDR3 region is CASRGELASTGELFF.

The chain has TRBV20-1 and TRBJ1-1. Looked up from germline, CDR1 is DFQATT and CDR2 is SNEGSKA (reference sequence). The CDR3 consists of 13 residues. The CDR3 region is CSVRRGGNTEAFF.

The chain uses TRBV29-1 and TRBJ2-2. The CDR3 spans 12 residues. Germline CDR1 SQVTM, CDR2 ANQGSEA. CDR3 region: CSVDCLTGELFF.

This chain connects TRBV20-1 to TRBJ1-1; without DNA, the TCRdb call of TRBD1 cannot be checked. The CDR3 contains 14 residues. The V gene's germline CDR1 is DFQATT and CDR2 SNEGSKA (reference sequence). CDR3 sequence reads: CSASGGIGNTEAFF.

V usage is TRBV4-2 and J usage is TRBJ2-5; TCRdb selects TRBD1, and the lack of DNA leaves this call unchecked. Germline V gene data show CDR1 as LGHNA and CDR2 as YNFKEQ. The CDR3 is 15 amino acids. The CDR3: CASSQEGGRGETQYF.

The chain joins TRBV5-1 to TRBJ1-2; as DNA is missing, the TRBD1 call by TCRdb cannot be tested. CDR3 length: 15 amino acids. Germline loops: CDR1 SGHRS, CDR2 YFSETQ. Here the CDR3 reads CASSFGTGGKAGYTF.

This chain links TRBV2 with TRBJ1-6; lacking DNA, the TRBD1 call made by TCRdb goes unchecked. Per germline, CDR1 SNHLY and CDR2 FYNNEI. CDR3 length: 15 residues. CDR3 sequence: CASSSYGTANSPLHF.

The chain combines TRBV5-1 with TRBJ2-5; lacking DNA, the TRBD1 call made by TCRdb goes unchecked. The CDR3 covers 15 residues. Germline loops: CDR1 SGHRS, CDR2 YFSETQ. CDR3 sequence: CASSSTGDRGETQYF.

The gene calls are TRBV28 and TRBJ2-4; TCRdb selects TRBD1, and the lack of DNA leaves this call unchecked. The CDR3 length is 13 residues. Germline lookup yields CDR1 MDHEN and CDR2 SYDVKM. The CDR3 loop reads CASYHRGWNIQYF.

The chain uses TRBV12-3 or TRBV12-4 and TRBJ1-5. The CDR3 is made up of 15 amino acids. The CDR3 sequence is CASSFSRSGNQPQHF.

This chain uses TRBV12-3 or TRBV12-4 with TRBJ2-3; no DNA is available, so the TRBD1 call from TCRdb remains unchecked. CDR3 length: 13 residues. The CDR3 protein is CASALGVVDTQYF.

The gene calls are TRBV15 and TRBJ2-1; TCRdb's D call of TRBD2 is untestable without DNA. Germline CDR1 and CDR2: LNHNV and YYDKDF (reference sequence). The CDR3 is 16 amino acids. The CDR3 sequence: CATSRGGDLRYNEQFF.

The chain links TRBV6-5 to TRBJ2-3; TCRdb outputs TRBD2, but without DNA this stays unchecked. Germline loops: CDR1 MNHEY, CDR2 SVGAGI. This CDR3 is built from 16 residues. The CDR3 sequence is CASSYLARGSGDTQYF.

The V gene is TRBV20-1, the J gene TRBJ2-7; TCRdb names TRBD2, which stays unverified in the absence of DNA. The CDR3 runs to 18 residues. Germline values: CDR1 DFQATT, CDR2 SNEGSKA (reference sequence). The chain's CDR3 is CSAREPAGTSSPPYEQYF.

The V gene is TRBV6-2 or TRBV6-3, the J gene TRBJ2-2; TCRdb lists TRBD1, though no DNA is available to test this call. Germline V gene sequence: CDR1 MNHEY, CDR2 SVGEGT. This CDR3 spans 14 amino acids. The CDR3 is CASTRDSLTGELFF.

The rearrangement links TRBV28 to TRBJ2-1. The CDR3 runs to 13 residues. Germline loops: CDR1 MDHEN, CDR2 SYDVKM. CDR3 loop: CASSFRPNNEQFF. Based on the CDR3 plus reference TRBV28 and TRBJ2-1, the full variable domain is DVKVTQSSRYLVKRTGEKVFLECVQDMDHENMFWYRQDPGLGLRLIYFSYDVKMKEKGDIPEGYSVSREKKERFSLILESASTNQTSMYLCASSFRPNNEQFFGPGTRLTVL.

The V call is TRBV3-1, the J call TRBJ2-1; TCRdb picks TRBD1, but there is no DNA to check that call. This CDR3 has 16 amino acids. Germline loops: CDR1 LGHDT, CDR2 YNNKEL (reference sequence). CDR3 in amino acids: CASSRLPRLKGGEQFF.